One and the same sample provided the 20 T cell receptor beta chains below, sequenced in a study of long-term antiretroviral therapy in people with HIV. immunoSEQ v3.0 was run at survey level. The assay was immunoSEQ multiplex PCR, and TCRdb's table has in-frame clones only and misses some. The sample records 30,000 to 40,000 clones, roughly 77% being singletons. Here the sequenced sample was unsorted PBMCs, taken 1.9 years after starting antiretroviral therapy. Every receptor here comes from a man younger than 35 with HIV.

This clone has only one observation. V gene TRBV5-4 combines with J gene TRBJ2-5, with 7 bases fitting TRBD1. Losses at the gene ends were 10 bases for V and 4 bases for J; bases not matched to a gene: 10. The length of the CDR3 is 13 residues. Germline V lookup: CDR1 SGHNT, CDR2 YYREEE (reference sequence). CDR3 DNA: TGTGCCGTAGAGACAGGGAACAGAGAGACCCAGTACTTC. Residues: CAVETGNRETQYF.

The V and J genes are TRBV29-1 and TRBJ2-3, with D unclear. The CDR3 runs 12 residues. Looked up from germline, CDR1 is SQVTM and CDR2 is ANQGSEA. Between the trimmed V and J ends, which lost 6 bases and 7 bases, there was a span of 14 bases. This chain's CDR3 is CSVSDWRNTQYF. The CDR3 region has the DNA TGCAGCGTGTCTGATTGGCGGAATACGCAGTATTTT.

V usage is TRBV6-1 and J usage is TRBJ1-2; D uncertain. V was clipped by 4 bases and J by 3 bases, with 9 bases between them. This CDR3 has 13 residues. Germline loops: CDR1 MNHNS, CDR2 SASEGT. CDR3 region: CASSAQDYYGYTF. Written as DNA, the CDR3 is TGTGCCAGCAGTGCGCAGGACTACTATGGCTACACCTTC.

The rearrangement uses TRBV19 and TRBJ2-7; possible D gene TRBD1, 6 bases. The CDR3 contains 13 residues. Per the germline V gene, CDR1 is LNHDA and CDR2 is SQIVND (reference sequence). The germline V and J ends were trimmed by 6 bases and 6 bases, with 15 bases remaining between them. The CDR3 DNA reads as TGTGCCAGTAGCCCTACAGGGCTCAGCGAGCAGTACTTC. Translated, it gives CASSPTGLSEQYF.

With regard to this clone: One junction end does not reproduce the germline sequence, and a read error may be involved. This sequence joins TRBV28 and TRBJ2-7; D not certain. Germline V gene sequence: CDR1 MDHEN, CDR2 SYDVKM. The CDR3 has 13 residues. CDR3 sequence reads: CATSQRGAYEQYF. CDR3 bases: TGTGCCACCAGTCAGCGAGGCGCCTACGAGCAGTACTTC.

This clone turned up a few times. V is TRBV28 and J is TRBJ2-2; 14 nucleotides line up with TRBD2. CDR1 and CDR2 from the germline V gene are MDHEN and SYDVKM. V lost 7 bases and J lost 5; bases outside the gene matches: 3. The CDR3 has 15 residues. The DNA of the CDR3 is TGTGCCAGCATGGGACTAGCGGGGGTAACCGGGGAGCTGTTTTTT. This codes for CASMGLAGVTGELFF. The full variable domain, its missing parts supplied by reference TRBV28 and TRBJ2-2, is DVKVTQSSRYLVKRTGEKVFLECVQDMDHENMFWYRQDPGLGLRLIYFSYDVKMKEKGDIPEGYSVSREKKERFSLILESASTNQTSMYLCASMGLAGVTGELFFGEGSRLTVL.

This clone was picked up one time. The chain employs TRBV18 and TRBJ2-7, with TRBD1 matching 7 bases. Germline loops: CDR1 KGHSH, CDR2 LQKENI. This CDR3 contains 14 residues. The trim removed 3 bases at V and 3 bases at J, leaving 5 bases unmatched. CDR3 amino acids: CASSPTGIYYEQYF. In nucleotides, the CDR3 is TGTGCCAGCTCACCGACAGGGATTTACTACGAGCAGTACTTC.

DNA of the CDR3: TGTGCCAGCGTGGGCTCCTATAATTCACCCCTCCACTTT. Encoded protein: CASVGSYNSPLHF. The chain carries TRBV27 and TRBJ1-6; D is unresolved. CDR3 length: 13 residues. Germline V gene lookup returns CDR1 MNHEY and CDR2 SMNVEV (reference sequence). V was cut by 8 bases and J by 0 bases, with 5 bases left in between.

This chain links TRBV28 with TRBJ2-2; 7 nucleotides line up with TRBD2. V was clipped by 1 base and J by 5 bases; unmatched bases: 4. The CDR3 covers 15 residues. Germline V gene lookup returns CDR1 MDHEN and CDR2 SYDVKM. CDR3 region: CASSLFLAETGELFF. CDR3 DNA sequence: TGTGCCAGCAGTTTATTCCTAGCGGAAACCGGGGAGCTGTTTTTT.

V gene TRBV5-1 combines with J gene TRBJ2-1; TRBD2 aligns across 8 bases. CDR3 size: 16 residues. Germline V CDR1 and CDR2: SGHRS, YFSETQ. V lost 4 bases and J lost 5; bases outside the gene matches: 11. The DNA of the CDR3 is TGCGCCAGCAGCCCGGTCGGGAGGGATCGCGACAATGAGCAGTTCTTC. It codes for CASSPVGRDRDNEQFF. The full variable domain, its missing parts supplied by reference TRBV5-1 and TRBJ2-1, is KAGVTQTPRYLIKTRGQQVTLSCSPISGHRSVSWYQQTPGQGLQFLFEYFSETQRNKGNFPGRFSGRQFSNSRSEMNVSTLELGDSALYLCASSPVGRDRDNEQFFGPGTRLTVL.

This clone occurred once. This chain joins TRBV6-5 and TRBJ1-1, with 7 bases matching TRBD1. The V segment lost 9 bases and the J segment 7 bases; nucleotides outside the gene matches: 14. The germline gives CDR1 MNHEY, CDR2 SVGAGI. The CDR3 is 14 residues long. The CDR3, as DNA: TGTGCCAGTTGGGGACAGCCCTCGAGGGATGAAGCTTTCTTT. Encoded protein: CASWGQPSRDEAFF.

V gene TRBV18 combines with J gene TRBJ1-6, with TRBD1 matching 7 bases. The trim removed 3 bases at V and 8 bases at J, leaving 7 bases unmatched. Germline assignment: CDR1 KGHSH and CDR2 LQKENI. The CDR3 has 15 residues. The CDR3 nucleotides read TGTGCCAGCTCACCTCAGGGACAGAAAGATTCACCCCTCCACTTT. Amino acids: CASSPQGQKDSPLHF.

The chain is built from TRBV15 and TRBJ2-5; D unclear. The CDR3 loop spans 15 amino acids. Germline CDR1 and CDR2: LNHNV and YYDKDF (reference sequence). The V gene lost 0 bases and the J gene lost 4 bases, with 12 bases spanning the gap. CDR3 in DNA: TGTGCCACCAGCAGAGATCGGTCCTGGGGAGAGACCCAGTACTTC. Translating it yields CATSRDRSWGETQYF.

The chain combines TRBV11-2 with TRBJ1-2, with D tentatively TRBD1 (6 bases). Germline V gene data show CDR1 as SGHAT and CDR2 as FQNNGV. This CDR3 is 15 amino acids long. Trimming pared 6 bases from V and 0 bases from J, leaving 14 bases between. Here the CDR3 reads CASRSYREPNYGYTF. The CDR3 nucleotides read TGTGCCAGCAGATCCTACAGGGAGCCTAACTATGGCTACACCTTC.

V is TRBV7-8 and J is TRBJ2-7; tentative D call: TRBD1 (6 bases). The CDR3 has 15 amino acids. Trimming stripped 1 base from V and 2 bases from J, with 12 bases between. Germline CDR1 and CDR2: SGHVS and FQNEAQ. The CDR3: CASSLGRTATYEQYF. CDR3 nucleotide sequence: TGTGCCAGCAGCTTAGGGAGGACAGCTACCTACGAGCAGTACTTC.

The chain combines TRBV29-1 with TRBJ1-1, with 8 positions matching TRBD1. Trimming took 7 bases from V and 0 from J; bases not matched to a gene: 10. Germline assignment: CDR1 SQVTM and CDR2 ANQGSEA. CDR3 size: 15 residues. The CDR3 spells CSASGGWGMNTEAFF. The CDR3 nucleotides are TGCAGCGCTTCAGGGGGCTGGGGAATGAACACTGAAGCTTTCTTT. The full variable domain, completed using reference TRBV29-1 and TRBJ1-1, is SAVISQKPSRDICQRGTSLTIQCQVDSQVTMMFWYRQQPGQSLTLIATANQGSEATYESGFVIDKFPISRPNLTFSTLTVSNMSPEDSSIYLCSASGGWGMNTEAFFGQGTRLTVV.

V and J are TRBV5-8 and TRBJ1-4; possibly TRBD1 for D (5 bases). CDR1 SGHTS and CDR2 YDEGEE come from the germline V gene. V gave up 4 bases and J gave up 8 bases, with 15 bases separating them. The CDR3 length is 14 residues. The CDR3 loop is CASSRLREEEKLFF. The CDR3 bases are TGTGCCAGCAGCCGCCTCAGGGAGGAGGAAAAACTGTTTTTT. The entire variable domain, with the rest obtained from reference TRBV5-8 and TRBJ1-4, is as follows: EAGVTQSPTHLIKTRGQQATLRCSPISGHTSVYWYQQALGLGLQFLLWYDEGEERNRGNFPPRFSGRQFPNYSSELNVNALELEDSALYLCASSRLREEEKLFFGSGTQLSVL.

The chain has TRBV4-2 and TRBJ1-4, with D maybe TRBD1 (6 bases). Germline values: CDR1 LGHNA, CDR2 YNFKEQ. The CDR3 loop spans 19 amino acids. V was pared by 5 bases and J by 0 bases, with 22 bases between. CDR3 loop: CASSKGLSKGVATNEKLFF. CDR3 sequence (DNA): TGTGCCAGCAGCAAGGGTCTCTCGAAGGGGGTAGCAACTAATGAAAAACTGTTTTTT.

The chain combines TRBV7-9 with TRBJ1-4, with a tentative D call TRBD1 (6 bases). From germline, CDR1 is SEHNR and CDR2 FQNEAQ (reference sequence). The CDR3 sequence is 14 residues long. Trimming left V 5 bases short and J 4 bases short, with 11 bases between. In DNA form, the CDR3 reads TGTGCCAGCAGCCGCGGAGGGGGTAATGAAAAACTGTTTTTT. Translating gives CASSRGGGNEKLFF.

V gene TRBV2 combines with J gene TRBJ1-2, with no clear D. Germline-derived CDR1 and CDR2 are SNHLY and FYNNEI. V lost 11 bases, J lost 7 bases, and 14 bases lay in between. The CDR3 is made up of 11 amino acids. DNA of the CDR3: TGTGCCGGAACGGACGGACGTGGCTACACCTTC. Amino acid sequence: CAGTDGRGYTF. Together with reference TRBV2 and TRBJ1-2, the CDR3 gives the full variable domain: EPEVTQTPSHQVTQMGQEVILRCVPISNHLYFYWYRQILGQKVEFLVSFYNNEISEKSEIFDDQFSVERPDGSNFTLKIRSTKLEDSAMYFCAGTDGRGYTFGSGTRLTVV.